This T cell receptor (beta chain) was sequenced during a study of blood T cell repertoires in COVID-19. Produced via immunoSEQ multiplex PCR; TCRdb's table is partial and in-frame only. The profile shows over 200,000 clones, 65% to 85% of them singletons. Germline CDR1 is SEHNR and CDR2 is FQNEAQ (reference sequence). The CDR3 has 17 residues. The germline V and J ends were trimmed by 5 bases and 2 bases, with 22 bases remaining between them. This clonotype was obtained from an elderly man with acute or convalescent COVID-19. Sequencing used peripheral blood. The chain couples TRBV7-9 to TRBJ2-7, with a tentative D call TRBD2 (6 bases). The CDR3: CASSPPGSGDTPYEQYF. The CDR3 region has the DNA TGTGCCAGCAGCCCCCCCGGGTCGGGGGATACCCCCTACGAGCAGTACTTC.